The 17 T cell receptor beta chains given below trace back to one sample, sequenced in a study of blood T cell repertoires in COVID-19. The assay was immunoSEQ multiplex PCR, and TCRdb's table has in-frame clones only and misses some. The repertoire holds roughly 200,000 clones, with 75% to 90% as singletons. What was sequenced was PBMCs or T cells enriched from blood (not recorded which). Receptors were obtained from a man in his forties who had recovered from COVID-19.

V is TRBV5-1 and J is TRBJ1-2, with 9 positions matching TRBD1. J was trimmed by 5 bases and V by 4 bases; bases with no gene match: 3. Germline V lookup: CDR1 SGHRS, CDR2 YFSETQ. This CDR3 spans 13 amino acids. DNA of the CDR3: TGCGCCAGCAGCGCACAGGGGGCTTATGGCTACACCTTC. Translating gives CASSAQGAYGYTF.

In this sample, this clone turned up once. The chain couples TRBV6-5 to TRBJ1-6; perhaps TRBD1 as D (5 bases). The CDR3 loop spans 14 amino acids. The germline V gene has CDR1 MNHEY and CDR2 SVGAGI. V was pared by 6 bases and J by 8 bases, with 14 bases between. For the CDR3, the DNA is TGTGCCAGCAGGGGACGGGAGAAGGATTCACCCCTCCACTTT. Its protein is CASRGREKDSPLHF.

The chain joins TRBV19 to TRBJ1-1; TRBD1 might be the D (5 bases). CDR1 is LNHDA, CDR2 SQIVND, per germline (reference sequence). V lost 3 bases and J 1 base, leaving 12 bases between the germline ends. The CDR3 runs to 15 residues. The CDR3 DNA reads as TGTGCCAGTAGTATTTATACAGGATCGAACACTGAAGCTTTCTTT. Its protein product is CASSIYTGSNTEAFF.

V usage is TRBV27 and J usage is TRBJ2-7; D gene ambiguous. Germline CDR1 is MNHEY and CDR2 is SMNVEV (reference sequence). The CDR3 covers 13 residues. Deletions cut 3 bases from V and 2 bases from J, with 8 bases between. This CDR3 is CASSFTAAYEQYF. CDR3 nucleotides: TGTGCCAGCAGTTTTACCGCAGCCTACGAGCAGTACTTC.

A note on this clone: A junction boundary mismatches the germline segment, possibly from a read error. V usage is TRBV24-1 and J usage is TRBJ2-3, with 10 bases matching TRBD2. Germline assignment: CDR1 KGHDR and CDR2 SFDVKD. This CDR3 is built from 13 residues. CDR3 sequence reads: CATSDVGTSEIGF. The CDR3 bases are TGTGCCACCAGTGATGTTGGGACTAGCGAAATCGGTTTT.

The CDR3 DNA reads as TGTGCCAGCAGTCTCCGGACTAGCGGTATCACAGATACGCAGTATTTT. Its translation is CASSLRTSGITDTQYF. The J gene is TRBJ2-3, the V gene TRBV27, with 10 bases fitting TRBD2. V gave up 5 bases and J gave up 2 bases; unmatched junction bases: 7. The CDR3 has 16 residues. Germline lookup yields CDR1 MNHEY and CDR2 SMNVEV (reference sequence).

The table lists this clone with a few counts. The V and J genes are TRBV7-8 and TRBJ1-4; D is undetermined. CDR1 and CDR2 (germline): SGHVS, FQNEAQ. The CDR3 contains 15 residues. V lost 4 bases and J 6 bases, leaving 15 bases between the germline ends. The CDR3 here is CASSSTARPHEKLFF. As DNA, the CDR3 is TGTGCCAGCAGCTCTACGGCCAGGCCTCATGAAAAACTGTTTTTT. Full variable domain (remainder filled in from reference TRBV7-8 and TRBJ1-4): GAGVSQSPRYKVAKRGQDVALRCDPISGHVSLFWYQQALGQGPEFLTYFQNEAQLDKSGLPSDRFFAERPEGSVSTLKIQRTQQEDSAVYLCASSSTARPHEKLFFGSGTQLSVL.

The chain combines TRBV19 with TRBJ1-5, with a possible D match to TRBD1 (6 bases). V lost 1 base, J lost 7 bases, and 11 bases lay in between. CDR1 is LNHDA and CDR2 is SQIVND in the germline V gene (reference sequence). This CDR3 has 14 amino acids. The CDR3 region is CASSIVSGQQPQHF. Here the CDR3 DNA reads TGTGCCAGTAGTATAGTCTCAGGACAGCAGCCCCAGCATTTT. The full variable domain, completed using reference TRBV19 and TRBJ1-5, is DGGITQSPKYLFRKEGQNVTLSCEQNLNHDAMYWYRQDPGQGLRLIYYSQIVNDFQKGDIAEGYSVSREKKESFPLTVTSAQKNPTAFYLCASSIVSGQQPQHFGDGTRLSIL.

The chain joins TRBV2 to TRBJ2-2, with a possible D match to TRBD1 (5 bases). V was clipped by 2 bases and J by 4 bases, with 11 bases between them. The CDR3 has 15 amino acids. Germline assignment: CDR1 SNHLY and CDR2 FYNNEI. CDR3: CASSEMGRVTGELFF. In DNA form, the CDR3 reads TGTGCCAGCAGTGAAATGGGGCGAGTCACCGGGGAGCTGTTTTTT.

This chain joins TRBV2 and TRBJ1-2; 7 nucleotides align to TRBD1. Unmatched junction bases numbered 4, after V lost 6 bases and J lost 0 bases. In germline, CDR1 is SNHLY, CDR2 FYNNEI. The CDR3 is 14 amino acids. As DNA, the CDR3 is TGTGCCAGCAGCCGGGACAGATCTAACTATGGCTACACCTTC. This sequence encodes CASSRDRSNYGYTF.

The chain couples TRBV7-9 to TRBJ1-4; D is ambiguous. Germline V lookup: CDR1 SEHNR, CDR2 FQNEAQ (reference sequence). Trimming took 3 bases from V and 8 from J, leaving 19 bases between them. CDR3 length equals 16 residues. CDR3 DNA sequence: TGTGCCAGCAGCTTGGGCCCCGAAGGATTGTCCGAAAAACTGTTTTTT. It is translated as CASSLGPEGLSEKLFF.

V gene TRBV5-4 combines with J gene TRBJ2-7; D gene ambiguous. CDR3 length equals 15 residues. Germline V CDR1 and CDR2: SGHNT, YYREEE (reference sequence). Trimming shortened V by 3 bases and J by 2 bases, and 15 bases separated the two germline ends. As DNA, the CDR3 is TGTGCCAGCAGCTGGGCCAGTGGGCAAACCTACGAGCAGTACTTC. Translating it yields CASSWASGQTYEQYF.

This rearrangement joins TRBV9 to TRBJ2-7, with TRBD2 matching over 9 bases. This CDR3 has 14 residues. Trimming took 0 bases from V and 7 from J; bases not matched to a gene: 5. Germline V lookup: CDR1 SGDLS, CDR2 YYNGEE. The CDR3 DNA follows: TGTGCCAGCAGCGTAGCAACGGCGGGGGGGGAGCAGTACTTC. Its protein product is CASSVATAGGEQYF.

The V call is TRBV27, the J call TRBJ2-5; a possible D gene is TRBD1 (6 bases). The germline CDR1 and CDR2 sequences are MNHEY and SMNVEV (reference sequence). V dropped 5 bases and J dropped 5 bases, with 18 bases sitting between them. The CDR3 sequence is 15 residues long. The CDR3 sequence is CASSRGSTGIETQYF. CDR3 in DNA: TGTGCCAGCAGTCGAGGGTCTACAGGGATTGAGACCCAGTACTTC.

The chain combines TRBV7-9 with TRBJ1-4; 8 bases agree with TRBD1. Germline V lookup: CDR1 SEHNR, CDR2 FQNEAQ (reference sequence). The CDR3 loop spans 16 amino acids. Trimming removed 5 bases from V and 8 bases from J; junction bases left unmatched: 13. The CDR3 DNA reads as TGTGCCAGCAGCCCACAAGCCGGACAGGGAAGAGAAAAACTGTTTTTT. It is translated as CASSPQAGQGREKLFF.

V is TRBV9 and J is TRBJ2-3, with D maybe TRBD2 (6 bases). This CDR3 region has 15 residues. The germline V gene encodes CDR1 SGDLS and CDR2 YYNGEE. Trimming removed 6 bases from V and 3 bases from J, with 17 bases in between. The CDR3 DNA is TGTGCCAGCAAGGAGGGATGGACGGCAACAGATACGCAGTATTTT. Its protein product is CASKEGWTATDTQYF.

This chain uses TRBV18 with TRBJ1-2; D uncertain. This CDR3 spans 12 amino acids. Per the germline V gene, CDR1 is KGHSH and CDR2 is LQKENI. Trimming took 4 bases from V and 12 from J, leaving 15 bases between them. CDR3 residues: CASSRTNLVNTF. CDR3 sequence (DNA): TGTGCCAGCTCACGAACAAATCTCGTAAACACCTTC.